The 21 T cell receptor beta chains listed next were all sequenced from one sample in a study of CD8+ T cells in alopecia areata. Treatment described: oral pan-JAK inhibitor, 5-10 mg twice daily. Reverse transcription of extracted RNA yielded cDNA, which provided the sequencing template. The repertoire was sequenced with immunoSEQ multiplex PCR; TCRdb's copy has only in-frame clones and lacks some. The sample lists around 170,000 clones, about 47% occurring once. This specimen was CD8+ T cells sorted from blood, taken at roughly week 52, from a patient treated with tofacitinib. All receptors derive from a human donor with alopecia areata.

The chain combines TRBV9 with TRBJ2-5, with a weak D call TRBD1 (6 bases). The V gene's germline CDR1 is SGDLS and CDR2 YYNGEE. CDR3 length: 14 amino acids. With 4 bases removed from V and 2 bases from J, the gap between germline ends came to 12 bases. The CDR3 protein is CASSPWDKQETQYF. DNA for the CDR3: TGTGCCAGCAGCCCATGGGACAAGCAAGAGACCCAGTACTTC.

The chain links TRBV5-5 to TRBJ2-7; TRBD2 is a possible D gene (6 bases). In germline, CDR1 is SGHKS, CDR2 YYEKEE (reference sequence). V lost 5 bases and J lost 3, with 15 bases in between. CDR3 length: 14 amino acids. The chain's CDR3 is CASRERAAFYEQYF. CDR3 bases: TGTGCCAGCAGGGAGCGGGCCGCGTTCTACGAGCAGTACTTC.

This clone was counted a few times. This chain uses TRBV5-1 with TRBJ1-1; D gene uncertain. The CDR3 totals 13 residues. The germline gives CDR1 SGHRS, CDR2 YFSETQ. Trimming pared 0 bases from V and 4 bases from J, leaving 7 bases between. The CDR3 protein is CASSLAGPTEAFF. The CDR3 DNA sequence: TGCGCCAGCAGCTTGGCGGGTCCCACTGAAGCTTTCTTT.

In DNA form, the CDR3 reads TGTGCCTGGAGTGTATTGGGTCAGGGGGCTCAAGGCTACACCTTC. Its protein product is CAWSVLGQGAQGYTF. The rearrangement uses TRBV30 and TRBJ1-2, with 8 bases aligning to TRBD1. V lost 0 bases to trimming and J lost 8 bases; unmatched junction nucleotides: 11. In germline, CDR1 is GTSNPN, CDR2 SVGIG (reference sequence). The CDR3 is 15 residues long.

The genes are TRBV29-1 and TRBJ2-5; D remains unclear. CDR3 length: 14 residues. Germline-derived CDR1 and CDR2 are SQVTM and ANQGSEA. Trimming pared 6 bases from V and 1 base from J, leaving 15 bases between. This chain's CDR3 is CSVDGNLTQETQYF. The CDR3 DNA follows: TGCAGCGTGGACGGCAACCTTACCCAAGAGACCCAGTACTTC. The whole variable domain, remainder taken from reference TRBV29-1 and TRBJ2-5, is SAVISQKPSRDICQRGTSLTIQCQVDSQVTMMFWYRQQPGQSLTLIATANQGSEATYESGFVIDKFPISRPNLTFSTLTVSNMSPEDSSIYLCSVDGNLTQETQYFGPGTRLLVL.

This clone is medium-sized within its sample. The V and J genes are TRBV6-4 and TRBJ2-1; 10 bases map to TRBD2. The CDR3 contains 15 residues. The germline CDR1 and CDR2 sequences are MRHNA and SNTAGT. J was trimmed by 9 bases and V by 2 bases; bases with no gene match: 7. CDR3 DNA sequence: TGTGCCAGCAGTGACAAACTAGCGGGGTCAAGTGAGCAGTTCTTC. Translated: CASSDKLAGSSEQFF.

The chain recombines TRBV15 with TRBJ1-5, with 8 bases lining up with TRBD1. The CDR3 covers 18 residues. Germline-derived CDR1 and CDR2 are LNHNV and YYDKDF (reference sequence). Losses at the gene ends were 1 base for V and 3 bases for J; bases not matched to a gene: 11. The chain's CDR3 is CATSRGPPTGEDNQPQHF. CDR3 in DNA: TGTGCCACCAGCAGAGGGCCTCCGACAGGGGAGGACAATCAGCCCCAGCATTTT. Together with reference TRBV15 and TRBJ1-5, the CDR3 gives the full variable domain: DAMVIQNPRYQVTQFGKPVTLSCSQTLNHNVMYWYQQKSSQAPKLLFHYYDKDFNNEADTPDNFQSRRPNTSFCFLDIRSPGLGDTAMYLCATSRGPPTGEDNQPQHFGDGTRLSIL.

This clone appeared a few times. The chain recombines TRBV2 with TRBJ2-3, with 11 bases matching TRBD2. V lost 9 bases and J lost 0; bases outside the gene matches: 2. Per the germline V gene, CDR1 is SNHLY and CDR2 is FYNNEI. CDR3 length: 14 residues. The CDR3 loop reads CARTSGASTDTQYF. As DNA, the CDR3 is TGTGCCAGGACTAGCGGGGCTAGCACAGATACGCAGTATTTT.

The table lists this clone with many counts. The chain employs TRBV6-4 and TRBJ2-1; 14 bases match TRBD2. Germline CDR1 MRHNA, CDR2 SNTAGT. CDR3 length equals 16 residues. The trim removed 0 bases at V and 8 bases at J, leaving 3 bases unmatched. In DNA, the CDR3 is TGTGCCAGCAGTGACTCGACTAGCGGGGGGGCACATGAGCAGTTCTTC. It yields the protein CASSDSTSGGAHEQFF.

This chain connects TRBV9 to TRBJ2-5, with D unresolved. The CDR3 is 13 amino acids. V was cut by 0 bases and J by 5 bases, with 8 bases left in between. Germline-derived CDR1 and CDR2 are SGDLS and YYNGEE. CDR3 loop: CASSVASEETQYF. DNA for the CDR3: TGTGCCAGCAGCGTAGCTTCGGAGGAGACCCAGTACTTC. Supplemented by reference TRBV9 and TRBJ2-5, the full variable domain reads DSGVTQTPKHLITATGQRVTLRCSPRSGDLSVYWYQQSLDQGLQFLIQYYNGEERAKGNILERFSAQQFPDLHSELNLSSLELGDSALYFCASSVASEETQYFGPGTRLLVL.

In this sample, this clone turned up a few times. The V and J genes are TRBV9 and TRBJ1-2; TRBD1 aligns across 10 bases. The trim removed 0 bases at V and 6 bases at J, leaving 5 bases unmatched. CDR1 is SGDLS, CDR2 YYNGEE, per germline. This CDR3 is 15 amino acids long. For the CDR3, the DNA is TGTGCCAGCAGCGTAGCGGGACAGGGGTCGAATGGCTACACCTTC. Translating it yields CASSVAGQGSNGYTF.

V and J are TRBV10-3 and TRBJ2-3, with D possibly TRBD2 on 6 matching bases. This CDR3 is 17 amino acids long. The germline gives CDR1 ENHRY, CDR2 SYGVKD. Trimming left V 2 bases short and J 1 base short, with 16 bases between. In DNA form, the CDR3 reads TGTGCCATCAGTGAGCCTGGGACTCGTCTGGGCACAGATACGCAGTATTTT. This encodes CAISEPGTRLGTDTQYF.

The CDR3 loop reads CASSPTSPWGSGHNEQFF. CDR3 bases: TGTGCCAGCAGCCCGACCTCCCCCTGGGGCTCGGGGCACAATGAGCAGTTCTTC. The chain is built from TRBV7-2 and TRBJ2-1; perhaps D is TRBD1 or TRBD2 (5 bases each). CDR1 is SGHTA, CDR2 FQGNSA, per germline. V lost 5 bases and J 5 bases, leaving 25 bases between the germline ends. CDR3 length: 18 residues.

The CDR3 loop reads CASSPTPGTGNYEQYF. The DNA of the CDR3 is TGTGCCAGCTCCCCAACCCCCGGGACAGGGAACTACGAGCAGTACTTC. V usage is TRBV18 and J usage is TRBJ2-7; TRBD1 aligns across 9 bases. Germline-derived CDR1 and CDR2 are KGHSH and LQKENI. The CDR3 loop spans 16 amino acids. With V trimmed by 6 bases and J by 3 bases, 12 bases remained unmatched.

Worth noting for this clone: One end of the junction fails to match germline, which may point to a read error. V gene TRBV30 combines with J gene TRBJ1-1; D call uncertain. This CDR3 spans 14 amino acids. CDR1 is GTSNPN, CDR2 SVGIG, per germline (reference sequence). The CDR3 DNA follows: TGTGCCTGGCGTGTGCGTCCCTCGAACACTGAAGCTTTCTTT. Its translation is CAWRVRPSNTEAFF.

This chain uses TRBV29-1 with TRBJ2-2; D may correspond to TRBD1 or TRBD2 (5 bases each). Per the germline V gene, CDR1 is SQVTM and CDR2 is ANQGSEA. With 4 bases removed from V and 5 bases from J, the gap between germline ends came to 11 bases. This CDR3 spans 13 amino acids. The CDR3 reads CSVAPGRTGELFF. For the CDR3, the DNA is TGCAGCGTTGCGCCGGGACGTACCGGGGAGCTGTTTTTT.

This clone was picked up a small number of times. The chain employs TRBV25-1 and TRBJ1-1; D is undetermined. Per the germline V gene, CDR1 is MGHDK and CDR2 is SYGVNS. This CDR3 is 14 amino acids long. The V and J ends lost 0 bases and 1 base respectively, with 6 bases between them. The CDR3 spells CASSEYSANTEAFF. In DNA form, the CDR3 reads TGTGCCAGCAGTGAATATTCGGCGAACACTGAAGCTTTCTTT.

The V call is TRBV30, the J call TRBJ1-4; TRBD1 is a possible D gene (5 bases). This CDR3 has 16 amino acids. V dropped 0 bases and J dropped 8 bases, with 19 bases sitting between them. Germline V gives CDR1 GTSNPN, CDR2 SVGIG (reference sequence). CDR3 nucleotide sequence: TGTGCCTGGAGTGTACCTTCAGGGACCCACAGGGAAAAACTGTTTTTT. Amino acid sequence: CAWSVPSGTHREKLFF.

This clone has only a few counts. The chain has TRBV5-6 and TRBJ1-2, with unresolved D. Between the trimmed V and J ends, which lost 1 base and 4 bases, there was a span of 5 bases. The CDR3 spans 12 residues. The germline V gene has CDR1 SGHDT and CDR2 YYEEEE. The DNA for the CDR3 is TGTGCCAGCAGCTTGTATAGCTATGGCTACACCTTC. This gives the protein CASSLYSYGYTF. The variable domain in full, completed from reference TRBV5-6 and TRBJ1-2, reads DAGVTQSPTHLIKTRGQQVTLRCSPKSGHDTVSWYQQALGQGPQFIFQYYEEEERQRGNFPDRFSGHQFPNYSSELNVNALLLGDSALYLCASSLYSYGYTFGSGTRLTVV.

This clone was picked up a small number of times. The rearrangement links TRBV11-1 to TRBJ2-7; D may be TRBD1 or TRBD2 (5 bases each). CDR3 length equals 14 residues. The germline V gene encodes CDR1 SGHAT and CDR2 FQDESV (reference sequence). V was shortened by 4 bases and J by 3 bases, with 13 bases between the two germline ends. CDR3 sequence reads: CASSSWDVNYEQYF. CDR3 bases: TGTGCCAGCAGCTCCTGGGACGTCAACTACGAGCAGTACTTC. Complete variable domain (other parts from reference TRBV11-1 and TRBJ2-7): EAEVAQSPRYKITEKSQAVAFWCDPISGHATLYWYRQILGQGPELLVQFQDESVVDDSQLPKDRFSAERLKGVDSTLKIQPAELGDSAMYLCASSSWDVNYEQYFGPGTRLTVT.

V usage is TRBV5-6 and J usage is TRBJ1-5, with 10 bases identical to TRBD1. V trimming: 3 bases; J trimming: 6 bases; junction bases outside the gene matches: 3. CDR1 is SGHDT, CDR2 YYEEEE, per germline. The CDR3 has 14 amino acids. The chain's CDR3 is CASSSGQGVQPQHF. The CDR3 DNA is TGTGCCAGCAGCTCTGGACAGGGGGTTCAGCCCCAGCATTTT.